This T cell receptor beta chain was sequenced in a study of Ad26.COV2.S vaccination and SARS-CoV-2 variants. Specified treatment: over 15 received Ad26.COV2.S at low or high dose, single or two shots; 5 received placebo; per-sample allocation not given. Day 63 after the first vaccine or placebo injection was the time point for sampling. CDR1 is LNHDA and CDR2 is SQIVND in the germline V gene (reference sequence). V was trimmed by 6 bases and J by 4 bases, leaving 12 bases between them. This CDR3 region has 13 residues. The repertoire was sequenced with immunoSEQ multiplex PCR; TCRdb's copy has only in-frame clones and lacks some. The sample lists roughly 400,000 clones, about 92% seen once, with more than 3.5% in the top ten.

This clonotype originated in a person aged 18-65 years who received the Ad26.COV2.S COVID-19 vaccine or a placebo. The V call is TRBV19, the J call TRBJ1-2; no clear D gene. This specimen was peripheral blood, taken in a trial of Ad26.COV2.S vaccine versus placebo. The CDR3 reads CASRASVGYGYTF. The CDR3 region has the DNA TGTGCCAGTAGGGCTTCAGTTGGCTATGGCTACACCTTC.